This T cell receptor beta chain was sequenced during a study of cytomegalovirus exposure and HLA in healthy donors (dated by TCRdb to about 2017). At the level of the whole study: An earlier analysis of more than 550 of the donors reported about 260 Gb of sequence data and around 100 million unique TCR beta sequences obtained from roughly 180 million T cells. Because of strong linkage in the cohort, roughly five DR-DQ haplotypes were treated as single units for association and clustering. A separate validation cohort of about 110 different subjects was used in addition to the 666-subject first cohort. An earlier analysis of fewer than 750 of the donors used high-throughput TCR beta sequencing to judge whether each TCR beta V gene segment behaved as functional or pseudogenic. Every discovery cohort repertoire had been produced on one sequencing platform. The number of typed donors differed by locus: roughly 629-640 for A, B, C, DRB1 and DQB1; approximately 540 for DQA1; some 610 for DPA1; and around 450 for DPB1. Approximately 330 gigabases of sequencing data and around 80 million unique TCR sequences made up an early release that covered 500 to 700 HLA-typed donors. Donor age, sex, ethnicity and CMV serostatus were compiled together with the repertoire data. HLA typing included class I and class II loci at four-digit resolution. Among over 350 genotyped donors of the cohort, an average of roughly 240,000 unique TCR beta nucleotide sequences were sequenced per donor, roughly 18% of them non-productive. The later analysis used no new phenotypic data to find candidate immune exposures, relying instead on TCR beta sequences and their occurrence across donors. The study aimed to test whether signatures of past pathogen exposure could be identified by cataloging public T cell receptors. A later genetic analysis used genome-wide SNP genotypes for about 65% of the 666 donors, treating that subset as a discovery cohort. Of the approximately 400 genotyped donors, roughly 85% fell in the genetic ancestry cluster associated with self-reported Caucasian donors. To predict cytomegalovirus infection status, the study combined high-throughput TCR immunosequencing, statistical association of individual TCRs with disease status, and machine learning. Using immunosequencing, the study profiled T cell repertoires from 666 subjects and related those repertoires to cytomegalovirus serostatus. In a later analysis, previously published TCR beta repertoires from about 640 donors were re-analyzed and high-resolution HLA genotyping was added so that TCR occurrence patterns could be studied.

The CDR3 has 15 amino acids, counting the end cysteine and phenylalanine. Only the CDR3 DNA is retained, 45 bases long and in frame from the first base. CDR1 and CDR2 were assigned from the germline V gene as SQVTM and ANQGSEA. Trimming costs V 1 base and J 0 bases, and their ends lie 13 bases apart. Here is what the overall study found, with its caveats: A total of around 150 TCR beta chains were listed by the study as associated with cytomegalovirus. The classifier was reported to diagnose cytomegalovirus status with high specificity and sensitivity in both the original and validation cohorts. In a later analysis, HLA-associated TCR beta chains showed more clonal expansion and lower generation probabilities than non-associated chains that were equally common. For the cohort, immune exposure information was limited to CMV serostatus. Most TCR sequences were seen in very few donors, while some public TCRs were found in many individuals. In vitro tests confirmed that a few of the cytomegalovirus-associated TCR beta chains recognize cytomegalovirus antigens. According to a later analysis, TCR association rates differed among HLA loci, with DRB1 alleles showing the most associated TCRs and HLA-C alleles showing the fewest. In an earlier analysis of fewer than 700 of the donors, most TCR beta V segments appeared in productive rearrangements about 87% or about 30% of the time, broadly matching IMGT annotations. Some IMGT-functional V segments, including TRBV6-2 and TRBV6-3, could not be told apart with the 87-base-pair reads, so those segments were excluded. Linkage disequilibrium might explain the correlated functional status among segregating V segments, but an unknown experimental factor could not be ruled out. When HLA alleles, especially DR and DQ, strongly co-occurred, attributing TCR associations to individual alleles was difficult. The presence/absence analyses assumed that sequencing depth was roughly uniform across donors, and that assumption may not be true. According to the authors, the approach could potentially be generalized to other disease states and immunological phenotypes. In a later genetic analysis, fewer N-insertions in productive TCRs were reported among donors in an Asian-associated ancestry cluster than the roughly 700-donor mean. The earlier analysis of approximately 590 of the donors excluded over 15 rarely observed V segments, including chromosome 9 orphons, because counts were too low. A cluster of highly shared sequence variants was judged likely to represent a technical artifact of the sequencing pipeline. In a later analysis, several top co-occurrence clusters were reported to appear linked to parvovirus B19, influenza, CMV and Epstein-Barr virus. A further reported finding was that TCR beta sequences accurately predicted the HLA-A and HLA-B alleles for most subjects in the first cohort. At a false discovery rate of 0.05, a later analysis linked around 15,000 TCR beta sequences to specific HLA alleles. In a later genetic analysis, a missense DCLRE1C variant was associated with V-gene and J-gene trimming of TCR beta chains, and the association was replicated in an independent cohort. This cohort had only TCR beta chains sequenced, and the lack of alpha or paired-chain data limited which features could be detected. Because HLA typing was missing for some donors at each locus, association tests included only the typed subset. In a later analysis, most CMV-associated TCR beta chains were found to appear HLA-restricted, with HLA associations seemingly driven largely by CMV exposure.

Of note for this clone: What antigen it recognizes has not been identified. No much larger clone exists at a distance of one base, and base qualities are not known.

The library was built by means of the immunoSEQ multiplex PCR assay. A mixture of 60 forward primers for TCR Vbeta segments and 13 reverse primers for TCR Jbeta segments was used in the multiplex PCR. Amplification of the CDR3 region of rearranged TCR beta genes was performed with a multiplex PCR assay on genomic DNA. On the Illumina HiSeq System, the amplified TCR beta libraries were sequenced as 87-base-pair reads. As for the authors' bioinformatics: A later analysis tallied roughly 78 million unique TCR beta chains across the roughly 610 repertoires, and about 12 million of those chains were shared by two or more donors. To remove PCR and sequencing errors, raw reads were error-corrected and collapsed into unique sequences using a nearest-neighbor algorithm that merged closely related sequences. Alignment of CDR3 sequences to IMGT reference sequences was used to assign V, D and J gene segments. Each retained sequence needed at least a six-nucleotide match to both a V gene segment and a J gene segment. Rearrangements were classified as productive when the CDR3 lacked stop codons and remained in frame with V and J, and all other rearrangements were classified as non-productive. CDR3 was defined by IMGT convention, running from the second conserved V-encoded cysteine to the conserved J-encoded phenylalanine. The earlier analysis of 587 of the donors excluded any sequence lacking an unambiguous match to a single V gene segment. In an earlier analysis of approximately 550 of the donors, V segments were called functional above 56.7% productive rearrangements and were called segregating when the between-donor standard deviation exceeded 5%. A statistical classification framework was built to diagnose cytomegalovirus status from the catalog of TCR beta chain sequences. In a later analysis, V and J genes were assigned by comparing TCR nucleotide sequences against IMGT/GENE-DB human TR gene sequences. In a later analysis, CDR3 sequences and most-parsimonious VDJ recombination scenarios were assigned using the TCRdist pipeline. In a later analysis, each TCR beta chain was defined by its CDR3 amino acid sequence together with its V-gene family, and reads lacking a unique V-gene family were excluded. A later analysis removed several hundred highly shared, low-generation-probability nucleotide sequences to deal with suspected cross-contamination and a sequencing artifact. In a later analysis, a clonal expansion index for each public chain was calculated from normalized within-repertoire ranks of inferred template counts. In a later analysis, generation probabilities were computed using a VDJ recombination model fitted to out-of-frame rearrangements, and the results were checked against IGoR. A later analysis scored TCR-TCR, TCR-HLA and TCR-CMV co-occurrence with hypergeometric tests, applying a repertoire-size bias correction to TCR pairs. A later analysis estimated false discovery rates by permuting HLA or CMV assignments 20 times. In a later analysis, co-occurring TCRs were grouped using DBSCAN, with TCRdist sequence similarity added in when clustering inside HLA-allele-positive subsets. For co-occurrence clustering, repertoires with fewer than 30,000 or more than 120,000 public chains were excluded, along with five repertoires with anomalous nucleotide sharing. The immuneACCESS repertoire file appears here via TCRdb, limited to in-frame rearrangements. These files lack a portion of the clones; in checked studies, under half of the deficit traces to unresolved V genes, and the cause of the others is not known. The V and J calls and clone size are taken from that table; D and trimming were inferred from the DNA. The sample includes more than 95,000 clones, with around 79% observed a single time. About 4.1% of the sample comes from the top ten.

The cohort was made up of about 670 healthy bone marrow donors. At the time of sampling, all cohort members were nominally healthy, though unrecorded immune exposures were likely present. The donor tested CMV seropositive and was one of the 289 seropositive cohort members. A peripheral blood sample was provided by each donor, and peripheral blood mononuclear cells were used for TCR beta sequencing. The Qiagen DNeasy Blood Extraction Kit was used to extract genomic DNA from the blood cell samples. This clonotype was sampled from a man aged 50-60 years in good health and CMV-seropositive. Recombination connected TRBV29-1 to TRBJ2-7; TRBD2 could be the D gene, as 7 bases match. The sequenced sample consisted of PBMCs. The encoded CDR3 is CSVEAGGLLSYEQYF. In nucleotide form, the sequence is TGCAGCGTTGAAGCGGGGGGCCTCCTCTCCTACGAGCAGTACTTC.